This section outlines one TCR beta chain sequence together with its context. Its antigen is undetermined. Cultured CD4+ T-cell DNA underwent Oncomine TCR Beta short-read sequencing. TCRdb re-called the PCR reads with MiXCR, one entry per CDR3 protein. In the table there are more than 15,000 distinct CDR3 sequences, 67% of which are singletons. The data stem from a study of vaccination and CD4 T cells after COVID-19. Whole-study context: Median time from COVID diagnosis to post-COVID sampling was 101 days (35 to 161). Study-wide points: Looking at convalescent patients, 304 of their 307 vaccine-specific clones were spike mono-reactive.

Stated treatment: roughly 10-day PBMC culture with coronavirus spike peptide pools or control peptides (ViraFEST assay). Germline CDR1 and CDR2: SGHVS and FNYEAQ. The CDR3 is 13 residues long. V lost 2 bases to trimming and J lost 11 bases; unmatched junction nucleotides: 7. The sequenced material came from CD4+ T cells from blood, cultured in vitro. This rearrangement joins TRBV7-6 to TRBJ1-1; the match to TRBD1 covers 8 bases. The receptor was isolated from a human donor who had recovered from COVID-19. The CDR3 here is CASSLIRGQVAFF. The CDR3 DNA reads TGTGCCAGCAGCTTAATTAGGGGACAGGTTGCTTTCTTT.